This T cell receptor (beta chain) was captured in a study of CD8+CD57+ T cells in acquired aplastic anemia (dated by TCRdb to between 2018 and 2020). Looking at the study overall: DNA extracted from sorted CD4+ and CD8+ cells had a mean of 3.2 ug, with a range of about 0.19 to 30 ug. Healthy donor samples averaged approximately 10 million reads for CD4+ and 11.0 million for CD8+ cells.

Genomic DNA served as template for TCR beta VDJ combination and CDR3 sequence profiling. TCR repertoire sequencing was run on an Illumina HiSeq 2000. Processing in the source paper ran as follows. TRBV/TRBJ rearrangement plots, CDR3 size and DJ length profiles, and Simpson's diversity index were used to evaluate the repertoires. The immunodominant clone was defined as the most abundant DNA sequence in deep sequencing data. CDR3 amino acid sequences were checked for sharing across subjects and were also compared against the VDJdb database and published repertoires. TCRdb applied fastp at Q25 and MiXCR to the public reads, then kept only in-frame beta chains. Each CDR3 protein appears once, grouped with its most common genes and DNA. Here the V and J calls rest on TCRdb's processing, not on the authors' analysis. The sample table lists about 170,000 distinct CDR3 sequences, 60% to 70% of them with a count of one. Jointly, the top ten make up 45% to 55% of the sample.

In this study, sorted CD4+ and CD8+ T cells from the blood of healthy subjects and of severe aplastic anemia patients had their TCR repertoires deep-sequenced. Ficoll-Paque density gradient centrifugation was used to isolate peripheral blood mononuclear cells. Before DNA extraction, CD4+ and CD8+ T cells were sorted by FACS or by magnetic beads. V is cut by 3 bases and J by 5 bases, and the space between the germline ends is 11 bases. The CDR3 starts with the cysteine, ends with the phenylalanine, and has 14 residues. Only the CDR3 DNA stays, 42 bases, in frame from base 1. From the germline V gene, CDR1 is KGHDR and CDR2 is SFDVKD. Details on this clonotype: The antigen it recognizes is unknown. Within one base of it there is no much larger clone, and no base qualities were kept.

Overall study results and their limits: No significant difference in CD8+ Simpson's diversity was found between patients and healthy controls (P=0.060). Roughly 29 CD8+ CDR3 sequences were found to be shared between patients and controls, but these sequences appeared to be highly expressed in patients and within the immunodominant clones of the patients.

The V gene is TRBV24-1 and the J gene is TRBJ2-3; no confident D gene assignment can be made. The TCR was taken from a human donor in good health. Material: sorted CD4+, CD8+, or CD8+CD57+ T cells (not recorded which) from PBMCs. The nucleotides are TGTGCCACCAGTGATCCCCATAAGGTAGATACGCAGTATTTT. Protein translation: CATSDPHKVDTQYF.